The present T cell receptor beta chain was sequenced within a study of CD8+CD57+ T cells in acquired aplastic anemia. Study as a whole: The DNA of sorted CD4+ and CD8+ cells averaged 3.2 ug.

CDR3 and TCR beta VDJ profiling relied on a genomic DNA template. In TCRdb, the reads were re-called with MiXCR into one record per CDR3 protein. The sample includes 150,000 to 200,000 distinct CDR3 sequences, under 55% of them seen just once. Turning to this clonotype: Its target is unknown.

All patients picked for sequencing had shown, by flow cytometry, an expansion of CD8+CD57+ cells. All patients were therapy-naive when blood was sampled. Study results and caveats: With respect to CD8+ Simpson's diversity, patients and controls did not differ significantly.

CDR1 and CDR2 from the germline V gene are SQVTM and ANQGSEA. The CDR3 sequence is 14 residues long. The ends were cut back, 4 bases at V and 0 bases at J, with 10 bases in the middle. The sample consisted of sorted CD4+, CD8+, or CD8+CD57+ T cells (not recorded which) from PBMCs. The receptor's source is a human donor with aplastic anemia. This chain uses TRBV29-1 with TRBJ2-4; D call uncertain. The CDR3 nucleotides read TGCAGCGTTGTAGAAATGGAAGCCAAAAACATTCAGTACTTC. Protein: CSVVEMEAKNIQYF.